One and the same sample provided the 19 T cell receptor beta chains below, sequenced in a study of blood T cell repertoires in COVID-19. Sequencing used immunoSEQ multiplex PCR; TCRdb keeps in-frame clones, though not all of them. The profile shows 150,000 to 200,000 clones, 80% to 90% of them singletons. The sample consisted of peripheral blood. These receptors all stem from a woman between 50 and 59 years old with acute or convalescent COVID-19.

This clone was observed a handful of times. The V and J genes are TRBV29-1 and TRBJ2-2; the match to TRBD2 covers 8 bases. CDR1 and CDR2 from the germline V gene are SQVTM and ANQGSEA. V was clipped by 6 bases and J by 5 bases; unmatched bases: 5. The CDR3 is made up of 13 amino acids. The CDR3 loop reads CSVSGSRTGELFF. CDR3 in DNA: TGCAGCGTCAGCGGGAGTCGTACCGGGGAGCTGTTTTTT.

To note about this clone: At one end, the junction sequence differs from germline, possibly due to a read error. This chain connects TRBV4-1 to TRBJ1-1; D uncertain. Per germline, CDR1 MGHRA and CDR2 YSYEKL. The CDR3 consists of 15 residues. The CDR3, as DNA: TGCGCCAGCAGCCAAGATCAATACGGAAACACTAAAGCTTTCTTT. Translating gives CASSQDQYGNTKAFF.

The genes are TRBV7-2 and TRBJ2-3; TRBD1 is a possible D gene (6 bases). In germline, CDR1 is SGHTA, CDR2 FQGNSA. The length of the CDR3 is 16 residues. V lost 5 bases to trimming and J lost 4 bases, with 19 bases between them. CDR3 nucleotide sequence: TGTGCCAGCAGCCAGCGGAACAGGGTCACCTCAGATACGCAGTATTTT. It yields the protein CASSQRNRVTSDTQYF. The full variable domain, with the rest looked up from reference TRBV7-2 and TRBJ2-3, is GAGVSQSPSNKVTEKGKDVELRCDPISGHTALYWYRQSLGQGLEFLIYFQGNSAPDKSGLPSDRFSAERTGGSVSTLTIQRTQQEDSAVYLCASSQRNRVTSDTQYFGPGTRLTVL.

The CDR3 DNA follows: TGTGCCAGCAGATCTACTTCGGGGTCCCTCTATGGCTACACCTTC. It codes for CASRSTSGSLYGYTF. The V call is TRBV7-9, the J call TRBJ1-2; D is ambiguous. CDR3 length equals 15 residues. V shed 6 bases and J shed 4 bases, with 18 bases lying between them. The germline V gene has CDR1 SEHNR and CDR2 FQNEAQ (reference sequence).

The CDR3 reads CATFPGLAGGNEQYF. CDR3 nucleotide sequence: TGTGCCACCTTTCCGGGACTAGCGGGGGGGAACGAGCAGTACTTC. The chain links TRBV2 to TRBJ2-7; the match to TRBD2 covers 16 bases. V trimming: 10 bases; J trimming: 5 bases; junction bases outside the gene matches: 8. Germline V CDR1 and CDR2: SNHLY, FYNNEI. This CDR3 contains 15 residues.

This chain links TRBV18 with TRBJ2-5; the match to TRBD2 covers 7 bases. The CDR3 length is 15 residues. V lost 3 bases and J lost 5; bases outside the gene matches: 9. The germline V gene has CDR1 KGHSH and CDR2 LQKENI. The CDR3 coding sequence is TGTGCCAGCTCACCCCCAGGACTAGAAGGGGAGACCCAGTACTTC. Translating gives CASSPPGLEGETQYF.

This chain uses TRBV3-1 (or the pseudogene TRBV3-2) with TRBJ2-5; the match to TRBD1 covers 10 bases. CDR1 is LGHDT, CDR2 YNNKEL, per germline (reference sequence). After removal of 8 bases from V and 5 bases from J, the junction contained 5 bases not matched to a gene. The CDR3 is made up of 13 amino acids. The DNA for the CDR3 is TGTGCCAGCGGAGACAGGGGGCAGGAGACCCAGTACTTC. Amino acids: CASGDRGQETQYF.

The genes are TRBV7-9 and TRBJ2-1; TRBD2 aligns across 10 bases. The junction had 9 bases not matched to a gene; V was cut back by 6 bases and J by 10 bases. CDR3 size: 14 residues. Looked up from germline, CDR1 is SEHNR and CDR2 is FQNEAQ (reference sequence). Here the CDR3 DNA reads TGTGCCAGCAGGTGGGGAAAACTAGCGGGGGAGCAGTTCTTC. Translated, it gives CASRWGKLAGEQFF.

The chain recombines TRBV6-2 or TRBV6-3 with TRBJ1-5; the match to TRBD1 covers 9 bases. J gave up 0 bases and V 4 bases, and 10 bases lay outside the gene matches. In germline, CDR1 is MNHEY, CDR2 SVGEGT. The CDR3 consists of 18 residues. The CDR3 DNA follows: TGTGCCAGCAGTTCCCCGGGACAGGGTTCCTATAGCAATCAGCCCCAGCATTTT. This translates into CASSSPGQGSYSNQPQHF.

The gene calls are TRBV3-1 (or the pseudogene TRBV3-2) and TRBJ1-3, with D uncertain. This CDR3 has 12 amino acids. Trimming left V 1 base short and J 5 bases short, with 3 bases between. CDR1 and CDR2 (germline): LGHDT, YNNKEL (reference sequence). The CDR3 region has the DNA TGTGCCAGCAGCCAAGCCAGAAACACCATATATTTT. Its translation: CASSQARNTIYF.

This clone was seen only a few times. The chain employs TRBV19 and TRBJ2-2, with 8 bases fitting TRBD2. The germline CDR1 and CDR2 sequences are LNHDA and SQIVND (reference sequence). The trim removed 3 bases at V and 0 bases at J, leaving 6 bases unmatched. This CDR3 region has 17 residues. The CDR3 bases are TGTGCCAGTAGTATCTTAGCGGGGCGACCGAACACCGGGGAGCTGTTTTTT. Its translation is CASSILAGRPNTGELFF.

The CDR3 coding sequence is TGCAGCGTTGAAGGTCAACAGGGATCCTACGAGCAGTACTTC. Translated, it gives CSVEGQQGSYEQYF. The V gene is TRBV29-1, the J gene TRBJ2-7; D is possibly TRBD1 (6 bases). CDR3 length: 14 amino acids. Trimming left V 1 base short and J 1 base short, with 11 bases between. Germline V gives CDR1 SQVTM, CDR2 ANQGSEA.

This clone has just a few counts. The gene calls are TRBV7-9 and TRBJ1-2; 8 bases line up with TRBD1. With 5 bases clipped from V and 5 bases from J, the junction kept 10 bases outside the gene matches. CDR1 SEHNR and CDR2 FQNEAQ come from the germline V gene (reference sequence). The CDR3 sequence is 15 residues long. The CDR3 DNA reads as TGTGCCAGCAGCGAGAACCGAGACAGGGGATATGGCTACACCTTC. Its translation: CASSENRDRGYGYTF.

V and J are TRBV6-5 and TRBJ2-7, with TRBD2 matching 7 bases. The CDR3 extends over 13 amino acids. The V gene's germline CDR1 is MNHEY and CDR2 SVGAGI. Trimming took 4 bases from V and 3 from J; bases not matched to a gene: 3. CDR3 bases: TGTGCCAGCAGTTGGCGGGGGAGCTACGAGCAGTACTTC. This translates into CASSWRGSYEQYF.

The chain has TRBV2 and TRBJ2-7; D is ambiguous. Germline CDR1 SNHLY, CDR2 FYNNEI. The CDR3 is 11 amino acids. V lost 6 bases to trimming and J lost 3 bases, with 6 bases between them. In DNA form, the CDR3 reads TGTGCCAGCAGCCCTAGCTACGAGCAGTACTTC. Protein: CASSPSYEQYF. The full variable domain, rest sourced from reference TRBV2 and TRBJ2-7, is EPEVTQTPSHQVTQMGQEVILRCVPISNHLYFYWYRQILGQKVEFLVSFYNNEISEKSEIFDDQFSVERPDGSNFTLKIRSTKLEDSAMYFCASSPSYEQYFGPGTRLTVT.

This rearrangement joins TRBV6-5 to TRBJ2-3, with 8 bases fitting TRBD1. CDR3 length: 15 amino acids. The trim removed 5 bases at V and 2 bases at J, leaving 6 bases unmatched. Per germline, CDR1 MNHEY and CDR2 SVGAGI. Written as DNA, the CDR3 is TGTGCCAGCAGTCCCCGACAGGGGACCACAGATACGCAGTATTTT. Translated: CASSPRQGTTDTQYF.

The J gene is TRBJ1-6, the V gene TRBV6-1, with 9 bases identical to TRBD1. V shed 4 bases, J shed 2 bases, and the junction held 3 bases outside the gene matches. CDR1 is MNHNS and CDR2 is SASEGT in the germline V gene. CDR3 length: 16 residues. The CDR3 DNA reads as TGTGCCAGCAGTGCCCGGACAGGGGCCTATAATTCACCCCTCCACTTT. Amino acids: CASSARTGAYNSPLHF.

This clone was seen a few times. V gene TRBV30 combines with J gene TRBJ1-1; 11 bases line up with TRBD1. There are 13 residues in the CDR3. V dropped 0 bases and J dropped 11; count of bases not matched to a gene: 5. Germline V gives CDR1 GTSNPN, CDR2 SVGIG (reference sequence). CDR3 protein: CAWSVGTGGKAFF. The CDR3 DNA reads TGTGCCTGGAGTGTCGGGACAGGGGGTAAGGCTTTCTTT.

The CDR3 reads CATSGPHDQPQHF. In DNA form, the CDR3 reads TGTGCCACCAGTGGGCCCCACGATCAGCCCCAGCATTTT. The chain recombines TRBV24-1 with TRBJ1-5, with D unclear. Trimming pared 5 bases from V and 5 bases from J, leaving 9 bases between. Germline V gives CDR1 KGHDR, CDR2 SFDVKD. There are 13 residues in the CDR3.